These 2 T cell receptor beta chains came from one sample sequenced in a study of T-cell reconstitution after alpha-beta-depleted transplantation in children. Unique molecular identifiers were incorporated when the TCRbeta library was constructed. TCRdb processed the PCR reads anew with MiXCR; each CDR3 protein has one entry. The sample yields more than 200,000 distinct CDR3 sequences, approximately 24% seen once. Material: PBMCs, mostly from graft donor cells, obtained 360 days after TCRalphabeta/CD19-depleted stem cell transplant. These receptors were taken from a female patient aged 2 to 10 who had a stem cell transplant for congenital amegakaryocytic thrombocytopenia, so the T cells may come from the graft donor.

With regard to this clonotype: An end of the junction differs from the germline gene, which may be a read error. The chain has TRBV28 and TRBJ1-2, with D hard to call. The CDR3 sequence is 13 residues long. The germline gives CDR1 MDHEN, CDR2 SYDVKM. In DNA, the CDR3 is TGTGCCAGCAGCCAAGGCGGGCACTATGGCTACAGCTTC. This codes for CASSQGGHYGYSF.

This clonotype was found many times. This sequence joins TRBV9 and TRBJ2-1, with D perhaps matching TRBD2 (6 bases). The V end lost 3 bases, the J end lost 0 bases, and 10 bases lay between the germline ends. Germline CDR1 is SGDLS and CDR2 is YYNGEE. This CDR3 is 15 amino acids long. CDR3 DNA: TGTGCCAGCAGCGGTAGCGGAAGCTCCTACAATGAGCAGTTCTTC. Translating gives CASSGSGSSYNEQFF.